This passage covers 26 T cell receptor beta chains from one sample sequenced in a study of blood T cell repertoires in COVID-19. Generated by immunoSEQ multiplex PCR, the TCRdb table keeps only in-frame clones and is missing some. Here the sample spans approximately 210,000 clones, about 91% being singletons. The source material was peripheral blood. The source of these receptors is a man between 25 and 39 years old with acute or convalescent COVID-19.

The chain recombines TRBV2 with TRBJ2-2, with D unclear. This CDR3 contains 13 residues. CDR1 is SNHLY and CDR2 is FYNNEI in the germline V gene. V was clipped by 7 bases and J by 4 bases, with 10 bases between them. The CDR3 bases are TGTGCCAGCAAAAAAGAGAGCACCGGGGAGCTGTTTTTT. Translated, it gives CASKKESTGELFF.

This clone was picked up one time. The chain joins TRBV5-8 to TRBJ1-5; 7 bases are shared with TRBD1. The CDR3 has 16 residues. The trim removed 8 bases at V and 4 bases at J, leaving 15 bases unmatched. Per the germline V gene, CDR1 is SGHTS and CDR2 is YDEGEE. CDR3 bases: TGTGCCAGTAGTCCAGGAGGGGGCCCTTTTAATCAGCCCCAGCATTTT. Translation gives CASSPGGGPFNQPQHF.

The V and J genes are TRBV19 and TRBJ1-6; D uncertain. Between the trimmed V and J ends, which lost 7 bases and 6 bases, there was a span of 13 bases. In germline, CDR1 is LNHDA, CDR2 SQIVND (reference sequence). The CDR3 consists of 14 residues. CDR3 sequence (DNA): TGTGCCAGTAATCGGGTTCTAGGTAATTCACCCCTCCACTTT. Encoded protein: CASNRVLGNSPLHF.

The chain is built from TRBV7-2 and TRBJ2-5, with 8 positions matching TRBD2. The CDR3 has 15 amino acids. Germline CDR1 reads SGHTA; CDR2 reads FQGNSA. V was pared by 3 bases and J by 3 bases, with 6 bases of the junction left unmatched. This chain's CDR3 is CASSFGTSLEETQYF. The CDR3 DNA sequence: TGTGCCAGCAGCTTTGGGACTAGTTTGGAAGAGACCCAGTACTTC.

This clone was recorded only once. The CDR3 spells CASSEIRGPNRGYTF. In nucleotides, the CDR3 is TGTGCCAGCAGTGAGATTAGGGGCCCCAATAGGGGCTACACCTTC. The rearrangement uses TRBV28 and TRBJ1-2; possible D gene TRBD1, 5 bases. The V gene's germline CDR1 is MDHEN and CDR2 SYDVKM. Trimming left V 5 bases short and J 8 bases short, with 21 bases between. The CDR3 is 15 amino acids.

The table lists this clone with a few counts. The chain employs TRBV7-2 and TRBJ1-1; D possibly corresponds to TRBD1 (5 bases). CDR1 and CDR2 (germline): SGHTA, FQGNSA. V was pared by 7 bases and J by 8 bases, with 14 bases between. This CDR3 is 12 amino acids long. DNA of the CDR3: TGTGCCAGCATTAAATCGACAGAAGAAGCTTTCTTT. Residues: CASIKSTEEAFF. Based on the CDR3 plus reference TRBV7-2 and TRBJ1-1, the full variable domain is GAGVSQSPSNKVTEKGKDVELRCDPISGHTALYWYRQSLGQGLEFLIYFQGNSAPDKSGLPSDRFSAERTGGSVSTLTIQRTQQEDSAVYLCASIKSTEEAFFGQGTRLTVV.

The chain uses TRBV12-3 or TRBV12-4 and TRBJ2-7; D not resolved. The V and J ends lost 3 bases and 7 bases respectively, with 13 bases between them. This CDR3 is built from 13 residues. The CDR3 here is CASSLFRAEEQYF. The CDR3 nucleotides read TGTGCCAGCAGTTTGTTCCGAGCTGAAGAGCAGTACTTC.

The chain has TRBV6-5 and TRBJ1-2, with D unclear. The length of the CDR3 is 11 residues. CDR1 is MNHEY and CDR2 is SVGAGI in the germline V gene. V lost 6 bases and J lost 4, with 6 bases in between. The DNA for the CDR3 is TGTGCCAGCAGAGTCGGCTATGGCTACACCTTC. It encodes CASRVGYGYTF.

The chain couples TRBV5-1 to TRBJ2-5; D is possibly TRBD2 (5 bases). Germline V gives CDR1 SGHRS, CDR2 YFSETQ. Deletions cut 0 bases from V and 4 bases from J, with 16 bases between. The CDR3 totals 16 residues. In nucleotides, the CDR3 is TGCGCCAGCAGCTTGGGAGCGGTCCGTGAAGGAGAGACCCAGTACTTC. Amino acid sequence: CASSLGAVREGETQYF.

In this sample, this clone turned up once. The V call is TRBV5-1, the J call TRBJ1-6; a weak D match, TRBD1 (5 bases). The CDR3 length is 15 residues. The ends were cut back, 0 bases at V and 6 bases at J, with 10 bases in the middle. Germline assignment: CDR1 SGHRS and CDR2 YFSETQ. The CDR3 loop reads CASSLEGLLNSPLHF. In DNA, the CDR3 is TGCGCCAGCAGCTTGGAGGGACTCCTTAATTCACCCCTCCACTTT.

The chain combines TRBV30 with TRBJ2-7; D may be TRBD2 (6 bases). This CDR3 is 16 amino acids long. Deletions cut 5 bases from V and 2 bases from J, with 22 bases between. CDR1 and CDR2 from the germline V gene are GTSNPN and SVGIG (reference sequence). The CDR3 DNA sequence: TGTGCCTGGGGATCCCTTGGGGGGACGGACCCCTACGAGCAGTACTTC. The encoded protein is CAWGSLGGTDPYEQYF.

The V call is TRBV28, the J call TRBJ2-1, with no clear D. V was pared by 8 bases and J by 6 bases, with 14 bases between. Germline loops: CDR1 MDHEN, CDR2 SYDVKM. CDR3 length: 13 amino acids. This CDR3 reads CASVSRTANEQFF. CDR3 DNA: TGTGCCAGCGTTAGTCGTACTGCCAATGAGCAGTTCTTC.

This chain joins TRBV27 and TRBJ1-2; TRBD1 aligns across 8 bases. V lost 6 bases and J lost 7; bases outside the gene matches: 7. Germline lookup yields CDR1 MNHEY and CDR2 SMNVEV (reference sequence). The CDR3 covers 13 residues. In nucleotides, the CDR3 is TGTGCCAGCAGCCGACAGGGGAGCGGTGGCTACACCTTC. This encodes CASSRQGSGGYTF.

V gene TRBV3-1 (or the pseudogene TRBV3-2) combines with J gene TRBJ2-7; 9 nucleotides match TRBD2. This CDR3 is built from 15 residues. V gave up 3 bases and J gave up 3 bases; unmatched junction bases: 6. The germline CDR1 and CDR2 sequences are LGHDT and YNNKEL (reference sequence). The CDR3 sequence: CASSQGATSGYEQYF. In nucleotides, the CDR3 is TGTGCCAGCAGCCAGGGGGCGACTAGCGGCTACGAGCAGTACTTC.

The V gene is TRBV24-1, the J gene TRBJ2-1; D might be TRBD2 (6 bases). Germline V gives CDR1 KGHDR, CDR2 SFDVKD. The V end lost 5 bases, the J end lost 0 bases, and 16 bases lay between the germline ends. The CDR3 length is 17 residues. The CDR3 here is CATSGGRRVSSYNEQFF. In DNA form, the CDR3 reads TGTGCCACCAGTGGGGGTAGGAGGGTTAGCTCCTACAATGAGCAGTTCTTC.

The rearrangement joins TRBV23-1 to TRBJ1-5; 11 nucleotides match TRBD1. TRBV23-1 is noted as an ORF with a role that remains uncertain. J gave up 5 bases and V 5 bases, and 11 bases lay outside the gene matches. This CDR3 comprises 17 residues. CDR3 region: CASSKKPGTGGDQPQHF. CDR3 sequence (DNA): TGCGCCAGCAGTAAAAAACCTGGGACAGGGGGAGATCAGCCCCAGCATTTT.

This chain links TRBV19 with TRBJ2-1; TRBD2 matches 14 bases. Germline values: CDR1 LNHDA, CDR2 SQIVND (reference sequence). Trimming at V came to 1 base and at J to 0 bases, leaving 2 bases not matched to a gene. This CDR3 is 18 amino acids long. DNA of the CDR3: TGTGCCAGTAGTATAGGGACTAGCGGGGGGAGCTCCTACAATGAGCAGTTCTTC. It specifies CASSIGTSGGSSYNEQFF.

As concerns this clone: The sample has other DNA sequences that encode this CDR3 too. The rearrangement uses TRBV27 and TRBJ1-2, with D possibly TRBD1 on 5 matching bases. The CDR3 covers 13 residues. V was pared by 2 bases and J by 6 bases, with 10 bases between. Looked up from germline, CDR1 is MNHEY and CDR2 is SMNVEV (reference sequence). The CDR3 DNA reads TGTGCCAGCAGTTTAAGGCAGGGTCATGGCTACACCTTC. Translation: CASSLRQGHGYTF.

This clone was recorded at least ten times. As DNA, the CDR3 is TGTGCCAGCAGCTTAGACAGGGGGCTACCCCTCCACTTT. Translated, it gives CASSLDRGLPLHF. V usage is TRBV11-2 and J usage is TRBJ1-6, with 8 bases identical to TRBD1. The CDR3 extends over 13 amino acids. V lost 0 bases to trimming and J lost 12 bases; unmatched junction nucleotides: 1. CDR1 is SGHAT and CDR2 is FQNNGV in the germline V gene.

V gene TRBV18 combines with J gene TRBJ2-2; tentatively, D is TRBD2 (5 bases). The CDR3 extends over 16 amino acids. Per germline, CDR1 KGHSH and CDR2 LQKENI. V lost 3 bases, J lost 2 bases, and 13 bases lay in between. The chain's CDR3 is CASSPPGLLNTGELFF. The DNA of the CDR3 is TGTGCCAGCTCACCGCCCGGACTGTTAAACACCGGGGAGCTGTTTTTT.

The chain links TRBV15 to TRBJ2-3, with TRBD2 matching 12 bases. After removal of 0 bases from V and 3 bases from J, the junction contained 4 bases not matched to a gene. The CDR3 is 17 residues long. Germline V gene sequence: CDR1 LNHNV, CDR2 YYDKDF (reference sequence). CDR3 bases: TGTGCCACCAGCAGAGACAGAACTAGCGGGGGGACAGATACGCAGTATTTT. It is translated as CATSRDRTSGGTDTQYF.

This rearrangement joins TRBV6-5 to TRBJ2-3; D remains unclear. The V end was cut by 2 bases, the J end by 0 bases, with 9 bases between. Germline V gene data show CDR1 as MNHEY and CDR2 as SVGAGI. The CDR3 runs to 15 residues. The CDR3 protein is CASSYGGASTDTQYF. CDR3 nucleotides: TGTGCCAGCAGTTACGGCGGAGCTAGCACAGATACGCAGTATTTT.

This clone was observed a few times. V gene TRBV4-1 combines with J gene TRBJ2-7; TRBD2 agrees at 8 bases. Germline V CDR1 and CDR2: MGHRA, YSYEKL. There are 17 residues in the CDR3. The junction had 10 bases not matched to a gene; V was cut back by 0 bases and J by 3 bases. CDR3 sequence: CASSQDRLAGPFYEQYF. The DNA for the CDR3 is TGCGCCAGCAGCCAAGATCGGTTAGCGGGGCCTTTCTACGAGCAGTACTTC.

This clone has a single count. This chain links TRBV7-2 with TRBJ2-7, with a weak D call TRBD2 (6 bases). This CDR3 has 14 residues. The V end lost 4 bases, the J end lost 1 base, and 11 bases lay between the germline ends. Germline CDR1 reads SGHTA; CDR2 reads FQGNSA. The CDR3 DNA reads TGTGCCAGCAGCTCAGGGACTCGATCCTACGAGCAGTACTTC. Its protein product is CASSSGTRSYEQYF.

This sequence joins TRBV18 and TRBJ1-4; 7 bases agree with TRBD1. V trimming: 3 bases; J trimming: 7 bases; junction bases outside the gene matches: 8. The length of the CDR3 is 15 residues. Germline-derived CDR1 and CDR2 are KGHSH and LQKENI. The CDR3 coding sequence is TGTGCCAGCTCACCTACAGGGGATAGCGGTGAAAAACTGTTTTTT. It translates to CASSPTGDSGEKLFF.

The gene calls are TRBV2 and TRBJ2-7; TRBD1 agrees at 9 bases. Germline-derived CDR1 and CDR2 are SNHLY and FYNNEI. Trimming removed 6 bases from V and 3 bases from J; junction bases left unmatched: 9. The CDR3 sequence is 15 residues long. The chain's CDR3 is CASRGQGTAFYEQYF. CDR3 DNA sequence: TGTGCCAGCAGGGGACAGGGAACGGCCTTCTACGAGCAGTACTTC.